These T cell receptor beta chains were read from a single sample in a study of T cell responses to AZD1222 COVID-19 vaccine. The protocol was immunoSEQ multiplex PCR, while the TCRdb copy is restricted to in-frame clones and leaves out a portion. The table includes around 140,000 clones, about 90% detected once. Sequences were derived from peripheral blood, sampled 28 days after the second AZD1222 dose. The receptors derive from an adult who received the AZD1222 COVID-19 vaccine. CDR3s include the opening cysteine and the closing phenylalanine or tryptophan. The order of the fields is clone size, J gene, D gene, V gene, CDR3 protein, CDR3 DNA. The D gene is left open where the match is weak. Size is stated for part of the rows, as once, few or many counts, or as a class when the clone is expanded.

-	TRBJ1-1	TRBD1	TRBV30	CACTTGVTEAFF	TGTGCCTGCACCACAGGGGTAACTGAAGCTTTCTTT
-	TRBJ2-1	TRBD2	TRBV6-6	CASSYRLADYNEQFF	TGTGCCAGCAGTTACCGACTAGCGGACTACAATGAGCAGTTCTTC
-	TRBJ2-7	-	TRBV30	CAWSGAGYSSYEQYF	TGTGCCTGGAGTGGTGCAGGGTACTCCTCCTACGAGCAGTACTTC
-	TRBJ2-7	-	TRBV25-1	CASSEIGEQYF	TGTGCCAGCAGTGAAATTGGCGAGCAGTACTTC
-	TRBJ1-3	TRBD1	TRBV9	CASNPGQLGNTIYF	TGTGCCAGCAACCCGGGACAGTTGGGAAACACCATATATTTT
-	TRBJ2-7	-	TRBV5-4	CASSWLGRPPSSRQYF	TGTGCCAGCAGCTGGCTGGGCAGGCCACCCTCCTCGCGGCAGTACTTC
few	TRBJ2-1	TRBD1	TRBV11-3	CASSSPDRGLNNEQFF	TGTGCCAGCAGCTCCCCTGACAGGGGGCTAAACAATGAGCAGTTCTTC
-	TRBJ1-1	TRBD1	TRBV5-6	CASSLDRGLFDTEAFF	TGTGCCAGCAGCTTGGACAGGGGGTTGTTCGACACTGAAGCTTTCTTT
-	TRBJ2-1	TRBD1	TRBV5-1	CASNPGQGTYNEQFF	TGCGCCAGCAACCCTGGACAGGGGACCTACAATGAGCAGTTCTTC
-	TRBJ2-3	TRBD2	TRBV20-1	CSARILAGWYF	TGCAGTGCTAGAATCCTAGCGGGGTGGTATTTT
-	TRBJ1-3	-	TRBV7-2	CASWRPATSGNTIYF	TGTGCCAGCTGGAGGCCAGCAACCTCTGGAAACACCATATATTTT
-	TRBJ2-2	TRBD1	TRBV7-3	CASSYLRGPYTGELFF	TGTGCCAGCAGCTATTTGAGGGGGCCGTACACCGGGGAGCTGTTTTTT
once	TRBJ1-6	-	TRBV27	CATGPYNSPLHF	TGTGCCACGGGGCCCTATAATTCACCCCTCCACTTT
-	TRBJ1-3	TRBD1	TRBV7-9	CASSQLTGKYYGNTIYF	TGTGCCAGCAGCCAGCTGACAGGGAAGTATTATGGAAACACCATATATTTT
-	TRBJ2-2	TRBD1	TRBV4-2	CASSQEGTANTGELFF	TGTGCCAGCAGCCAAGAGGGGACAGCGAACACCGGGGAGCTGTTTTTT
-	TRBJ2-3	TRBD2	TRBV5-4	CASSLRGGTDTQYF	TGTGCCAGCAGCTTGCGGGGGGGCACAGATACGCAGTATTTT
-	TRBJ1-2	TRBD1	TRBV14	CASSRTGQINYGYTF	TGTGCCAGCAGCCGCACGGGACAGATAAACTATGGCTACACCTTC
-	TRBJ1-2	-	TRBV7-6	CASSPVADPGYGYTF	TGTGCCAGCAGCCCGGTGGCGGACCCAGGCTATGGCTACACCTTC
-	TRBJ1-2	TRBD1	TRBV9	CASYTGTGPYGYTF	TGTGCCAGCTATACCGGGACAGGGCCCTATGGCTACACCTTC
-	TRBJ1-2	-	TRBV1	CTSSQGTGDYYGYTF	TGCACCAGCAGCCAGGGGACAGGGGATTACTATGGCTACACCTTC
once	TRBJ1-5	-	TRBV5-6	CASSLGFQPQHF	TGTGCCAGCAGCTTAGGGTTTCAGCCCCAGCATTTT
-	TRBJ1-2	TRBD1	TRBV6-5	CAITPDRVHGYTF	TGTGCCATCACCCCAGACAGGGTGCATGGCTACACCTTC
-	TRBJ1-1	TRBD1	TRBV30	CAWSTGGRTEAFF	TGTGCCTGGAGTACAGGGGGCAGGACTGAAGCTTTCTTT
-	TRBJ1-2	TRBD1	TRBV6-5	CASSYLTGGNYGYTF	TGTGCCAGCAGTTACCTGACAGGGGGCAATTATGGCTACACCTTC
-	TRBJ2-1	TRBD2	TRBV30	CAWLAGSSYNEQFF	TGTGCCTGGCTAGCGGGAAGCTCCTACAATGAGCAGTTCTTC
-	TRBJ2-3	-	TRBV9	CASSVSGADTQYF	TGTGCCAGCAGCGTATCCGGGGCAGATACGCAGTATTTT
-	TRBJ2-7	-	TRBV19	CATTDATYEQYF	TGTGCCACGACGGACGCAACCTACGAGCAGTACTTC
-	TRBJ2-1	-	TRBV5-5	CASSPPANEQFF	TGTGCCAGCAGCCCTCCAGCGAATGAGCAGTTCTTC
-	TRBJ2-7	-	TRBV14	CASSHLTGRDYEQYF	TGTGCCAGCAGCCATTTGACAGGGAGGGACTACGAGCAGTACTTC
-	TRBJ1-6	-	TRBV6-1	CASSDRGNSPLHF	TGTGCCAGCAGTGACCGCGGCAATTCACCCCTCCACTTT
-	TRBJ2-2	TRBD1	TRBV5-1	CASSLRTGVTGELFF	TGCGCCAGCAGCTTGCGGACAGGGGTCACCGGGGAGCTGTTTTTT
-	TRBJ2-1	-	TRBV7-7	CASSFGQNNEQFF	TGTGCCAGCAGCTTCGGCCAGAACAATGAGCAGTTCTTC
-	TRBJ1-4	-	TRBV18	CASSPVSRSGAEKLFF	TGTGCCAGCTCACCAGTGTCTAGGAGCGGGGCCGAAAAACTGTTTTTT
-	TRBJ2-7	TRBD1	TRBV6-4	CASSAGTGAYEQYF	TGTGCCAGCAGTGCCGGGACAGGGGCTTACGAGCAGTACTTC
-	TRBJ2-7	TRBD1	TRBV9	CASSVRDRAYEQYF	TGTGCCAGCAGCGTTAGGGACAGGGCCTACGAGCAGTACTTC
-	TRBJ1-5	TRBD1	TRBV5-5	CASSLVTGGHQPQHF	TGTGCCAGCAGCTTGGTCACAGGGGGACATCAGCCCCAGCATTTT
-	TRBJ2-1	-	TRBV9	CASSVRSYNEQFF	TGTGCCAGCAGCGTTCGCTCCTACAATGAGCAGTTCTTC
-	TRBJ2-2	-	TRBV14	CASSQVTSAGELFF	TGTGCCAGCAGCCAAGTCACTTCGGCCGGGGAGCTGTTTTTT
-	TRBJ2-3	-	TRBV5-1	CASSLKLGKRITDTQYF	TGCGCCAGCAGCTTGAAATTAGGAAAAAGAATCACAGATACGCAGTATTTT
-	TRBJ1-3	-	TRBV5-1	CASSLDWSSNTIYF	TGCGCCAGCAGCTTGGACTGGTCGTCAAACACCATATATTTT
-	TRBJ2-7	TRBD2	TRBV19	CASSRTSGPYEQYF	TGTGCCAGTAGCCGGACTAGCGGCCCCTACGAGCAGTACTTC